The clone carrying this T cell receptor (beta chain) was seen repeatedly, ten times or more. This entry belongs to a study of T cells in Graves' hyperthyroidism and ophthalmopathy. Hyperthyroidism, newly diagnosed and lasting under 2 months, affected patients aged 18 to 65. V lost 5 bases and J 1 base, leaving 15 bases between the germline ends. From germline, CDR1 is DFQATT and CDR2 SNEGSKA (reference sequence). The CDR3 spans 14 residues. RNA transcripts gave rise to amplified TCR beta CDR3 regions. First-round RT-PCR of the TCR CDR3 relied on the HTBI primer set. TCRdb fed the multiplex PCR reads into MiXCR, producing one record per CDR3 protein. The repertoire holds under 350,000 distinct CDR3 sequences, around a fifth seen once, with 50% in the top ten.

This TCR came from a woman between 50 and 59 years old with Graves' hyperthyroidism. The rearrangement links TRBV20-1 to TRBJ2-7; D remains ambiguous. The specimen sequenced was blood. As DNA, the CDR3 is TGCAGTGCTGGGATGGCAGGACCATCCTACGAGCAGTACTTC. Translated, it gives CSAGMAGPSYEQYF.